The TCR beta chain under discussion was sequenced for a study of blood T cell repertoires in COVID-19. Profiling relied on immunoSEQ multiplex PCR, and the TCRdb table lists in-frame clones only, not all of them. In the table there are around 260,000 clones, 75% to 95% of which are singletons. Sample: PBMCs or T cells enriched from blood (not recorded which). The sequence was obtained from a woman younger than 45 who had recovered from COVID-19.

The CDR3 spells CASIRAGVVSEAFF. The DNA of the CDR3 is TGTGCCAGCATCAGGGCAGGGGTAGTATCTGAAGCTTTCTTT. This chain links TRBV28 with TRBJ1-1; D is perhaps TRBD1 (6 bases). V was clipped by 7 bases and J by 6 bases, with 18 bases between them. The CDR3 totals 14 residues. CDR1 is MDHEN, CDR2 SYDVKM, per germline.